Listed below are T cell receptor beta chains from one sample, sequenced in a study of blood T cell repertoires in COVID-19. Produced via immunoSEQ multiplex PCR; TCRdb's table is partial and in-frame only. The table shows a few hundred thousand clones, with roughly 85% occurring only once. The sequenced sample consisted of PBMCs or T cells enriched from blood (not recorded which). These receptors all come from a middle-aged man who had recovered from COVID-19. Both conserved end residues are part of each CDR3. The D gene is left open where the match is weak. Size is stated for part of the rows, as once, few or many counts, or as a class when the clone is expanded.

cdr3_aa cdr3_nt v_call d_call clone_size j_call
CASSSPEVLAMNTEAFF TGTGCCAGCAGTTCCCCTGAGGTACTGGCCATGAACACTGAAGCTTTCTTT TRBV25-1 . once TRBJ1-1
CASSFLTGEFQDTQYF TGTGCCAGCAGCTTCTTAACGGGAGAATTCCAAGATACGCAGTATTTT TRBV13 . . TRBJ2-3
CASSLEGTGFTQYF TGTGCCAGCAGCTTGGAAGGGACAGGGTTCACGCAGTATTTT TRBV5-6 TRBD1 . TRBJ2-3
CASRPPGGRFGYTF TGTGCCAGCAGGCCCCCAGGGGGGAGATTTGGCTACACCTTC TRBV6-5 TRBD1 . TRBJ1-2
CASRASAGATLGYTF TGTGCCAGCAGAGCTTCGGCAGGCGCGACGTTGGGCTACACCTTC TRBV6-1 . . TRBJ1-2
CASSKGYIILGNQPQHF TGTGCCAGTAGTAAGGGGTACATTATCCTCGGCAATCAGCCCCAGCATTTT TRBV19 . . TRBJ1-5
CATSRDPGQDYEQYF TGTGCCACCAGCAGAGATCCGGGACAGGACTACGAGCAGTACTTC TRBV15 TRBD1 . TRBJ2-7
CASSTGARVAYNSPLHF TGTGCCAGTAGTACGGGCGCCAGGGTGGCATATAATTCACCCCTCCACTTT TRBV19 . . TRBJ1-6
CASSLELYEQYF TGTGCCAGCAGCTTAGAACTCTACGAGCAGTACTTC TRBV11-3 . . TRBJ2-7
CASSVMARSSYNEQFF TGTGCCAGCAGCGTCATGGCGAGGAGCTCCTACAATGAGCAGTTCTTC TRBV9 . . TRBJ2-1
CASSYSIGSVANNEQFF TGTGCCAGCAGTTACTCGATAGGTTCGGTAGCTAACAATGAGCAGTTCTTC TRBV6-2/TRBV6-3 . . TRBJ2-1
CASSSGLTNTEAFF TGTGCCAGCAGCTCGGGACTCACGAACACTGAAGCTTTCTTT TRBV11-3 . . TRBJ1-1
CASSLTTSSSGNTIYF TGTGCCAGCTCACTGACGACAAGTAGCTCTGGAAACACCATATATTTT TRBV18 . . TRBJ1-3
CASSTLGQGANEQFF TGTGCCAGTAGTACCTTGGGACAGGGGGCTAATGAGCAGTTCTTC TRBV19 TRBD1 once TRBJ2-1
CASTAGLANFYNEQFF TGTGCCAGCACCGCCGGACTAGCAAATTTTTACAATGAGCAGTTCTTC TRBV9 TRBD2 . TRBJ2-1
CASSQATGATDEKLFF TGCGCCAGCAGCCAGGCTACAGGGGCTACCGACGAAAAACTGTTTTTT TRBV4-1 TRBD1 . TRBJ1-4
CASSPFIAGGNEQFF TGTGCCAGCAGCCCCTTCATAGCGGGAGGCAATGAGCAGTTCTTC TRBV7-2 TRBD2 few TRBJ2-1
CASSLQGREAFF TGTGCCAGCAGTTTACAGGGTAGAGAAGCTTTCTTT TRBV28 . few TRBJ1-1
CASSITPTYEQYF TGTGCCAGTAGTATTACACCAACCTACGAGCAGTACTTC TRBV19 . . TRBJ2-7
CASSQGGQNTEAFF TGTGCCAGCTCACAGGGTGGACAAAACACTGAAGCTTTCTTT TRBV18 . . TRBJ1-1
CAIKEGRSTDTQYF TGTGCCATCAAAGAGGGCAGAAGCACAGATACGCAGTATTTT TRBV10-3 . . TRBJ2-3
CASSQGTPLAGVSNEQFF TGCGCCAGCAGCCAAGGAACTCCACTAGCGGGAGTTAGCAATGAGCAGTTCTTC TRBV4-1 TRBD2 . TRBJ2-1
CASSGGEEKLFF TGCGCCAGCAGCGGCGGTGAAGAAAAACTGTTTTTT TRBV5-1 . . TRBJ1-4
CASSPLLDNEQFF TGTGCCAGCTCACCCCTACTAGACAATGAGCAGTTCTTC TRBV18 . . TRBJ2-1
CASSPLAENQETQYF TGTGCCAGCAGTCCACTAGCGGAGAATCAAGAGACCCAGTACTTC TRBV28 TRBD2 . TRBJ2-5
CASNLQGAYSPLHF TGTGCCAGCAACTTACAGGGGGCTTATTCACCCCTCCACTTT TRBV28 TRBD1 . TRBJ1-6